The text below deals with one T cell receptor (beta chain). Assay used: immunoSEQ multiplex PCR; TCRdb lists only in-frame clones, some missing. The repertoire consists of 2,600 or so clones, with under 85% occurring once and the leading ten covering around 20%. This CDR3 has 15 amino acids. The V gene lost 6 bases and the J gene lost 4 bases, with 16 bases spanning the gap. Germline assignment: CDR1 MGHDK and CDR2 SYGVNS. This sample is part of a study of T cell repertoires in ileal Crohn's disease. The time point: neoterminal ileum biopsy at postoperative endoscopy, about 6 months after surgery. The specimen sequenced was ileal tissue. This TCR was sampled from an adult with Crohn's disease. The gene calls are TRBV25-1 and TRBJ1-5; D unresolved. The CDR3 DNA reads TGTGCCAGCAGCAAGGATGGAGCAACTAATCAGCCCCAGCATTTT. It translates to CASSKDGATNQPQHF.